This T cell receptor (beta chain) is from a study of CD8+CD57+ T cells in acquired aplastic anemia. General study results and limits: Shared by patients and controls, 25 to 35 CD8+ CDR3s were abundant in patients.

Germline values: CDR1 SGHVS, CDR2 FQNEAQ. The CDR3 contains 13 residues when both ends are counted. Concerning this clonotype: Its specificity is unknown. As the CDR3 is not closed by the conserved phenylalanine or tryptophan, this likely results from a read error. The DNA is left out, because the CDR3 cannot be placed on it with certainty; the CDR3 is given as TCRdb lists it.

Template material for TCR beta VDJ and CDR3 profiling consisted of genomic DNA. TCRdb reprocessed the reads via MiXCR and lists one record per CDR3 protein. The sample comprises just over 400,000 distinct CDR3 sequences, 65% to 75% of which are singletons, and under 5% rests with the top ten. The TCR originated in a human donor in good health, serving as a control. The V and J genes are TRBV7-8 and TRBJ1-6; the DNA was not compared with TRBD1, the D call given in the table. The sequencing input was sorted CD4+, CD8+, or CD8+CD57+ T cells (not recorded which) from PBMCs. This CDR3 is CASSPTGASPLQA.